The present entry profiles one T cell receptor (beta chain) with its context. TCRdb keeps only in-frame clones here, not all; method: immunoSEQ multiplex PCR. The sample records under 250,000 clones, 75% to 90% being singletons. This CDR3 has 13 amino acids. V lost 5 bases to trimming and J lost 5 bases, with 12 bases between them. The data stem from a study of blood T cell repertoires in COVID-19. As for the study in general: COVID-19 samples collected from the United States, Italy and Spain covered acute and convalescent phases.

The receptor was derived from a man aged 35-49 years with acute or convalescent COVID-19. Sequenced sample: peripheral blood. V gene TRBV12-3 or TRBV12-4 combines with J gene TRBJ1-2; the D gene is possibly TRBD1 (6 bases). The CDR3 DNA sequence: TGTGCCAGCAGTCCTCAGAGGGGGTATGGCTACACCTTC. It encodes CASSPQRGYGYTF.